This entry features one TCR beta chain sequence. Its binding antigen is unknown. Base qualities are not recorded, but no much larger clone differs from it by a single base. Each collaborating institution followed its own protocols to collect whole blood in K2EDTA tubes. Collaborator samples were shipped for TCRbeta analysis as frozen whole blood, isolated PBMCs, or DNA extracted from either sample type. Looking up the germline V gene yields CDR1 SGHTA and CDR2 FQGNSA. V lost 3 bases and J lost 0 bases; the stretch between them is 16 bases long. The CDR3 spans 17 residues, from the cysteine through the phenylalanine. Only the CDR3 region is kept as DNA, spanning 51 bases read in frame from base 1. TCRbeta CDR3 regions were amplified from genomic DNA using the immunoSEQ Assay, a bias-controlled multiplex PCR. The source study handled its data this way. Nucleated cell counts per sample were estimated from amplification of reference gene primers within the assay. To quantify the absolute abundance of each unique TCRbeta CDR3 rearrangement, sequence reads were collapsed and filtered. For each sample, productive Simpson clonality was calculated as the square root of Simpson's diversity index across productive rearrangements. What TCRdb holds here is the immuneACCESS table cut down to in-frame rearrangements. Part of the clones is not present; checked against another copy, under half of the missing clones reflect an unresolved V gene, and the others are unexplained. That table is the source of V, J and clone size, and D and trimming were worked out from the DNA. Across this sample there are fewer than 350,000 clones, with 81% seen only once. The leading ten clones occupy roughly 2.9% of the sample.

The sample is drawn from a study of blood T cell repertoires in COVID-19 (TCRdb year 2020). With regard to the full study: The collaborator samples originated in the United States, Italy and Spain and spanned the acute and convalescent phases of COVID-19. The material from the prospective study consisted of cDNA or gDNA derived from T cells, B-cell-depleted T cells, or PBMCs. Subjects who had been exposed to COVID-19, were actively infected with it, or had recovered from it provided the deeply sampled blood TCRbeta repertoires that made up the dataset. The repertoires were released in a freely available public database intended as a resource for research on the immune response to SARS-CoV-2. The samples were drawn from two sources: the first 160 participants of the ongoing ImmuneRACE study, and about 1,300 subjects contributed by 6 global collaborators. The sample metadata nearly always contained a de-identified subject ID, COVID-19 status, age in years and sex. Where available, HLA class I and class II types were obtained from metadata supplied by the sample provider rather than from assay-based typing. Paper-wide results and their limitations: Clinical and demographic metadata were provided uncurated, with the amount varying by source and participant.

The sequenced sample consisted of peripheral blood. The V and J segments used are TRBV7-2 and TRBJ2-3, and TRBD1 may be the D gene, going by 5 matching bases. The sequence came from a woman aged 55-70 years with active or convalescent COVID-19. The sequenced DNA is TGTGCCAGCAGCTTTTATTCCACAGGCCCTAGCACAGATACGCAGTATTTT. This yields the protein CASSFYSTGPSTDTQYF.